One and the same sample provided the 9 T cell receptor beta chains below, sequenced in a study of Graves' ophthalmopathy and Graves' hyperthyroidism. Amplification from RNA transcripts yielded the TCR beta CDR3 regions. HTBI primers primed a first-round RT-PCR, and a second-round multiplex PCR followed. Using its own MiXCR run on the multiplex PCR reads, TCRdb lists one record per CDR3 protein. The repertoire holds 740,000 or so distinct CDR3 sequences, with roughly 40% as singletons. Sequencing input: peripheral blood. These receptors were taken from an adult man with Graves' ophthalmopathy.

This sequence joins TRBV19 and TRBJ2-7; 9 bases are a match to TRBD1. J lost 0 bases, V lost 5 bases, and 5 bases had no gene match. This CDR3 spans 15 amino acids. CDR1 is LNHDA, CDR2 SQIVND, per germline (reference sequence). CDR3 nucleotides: TGTGCCAGTAGTGTCGACAGGGGGTTCTCCTACGAGCAGTACTTC. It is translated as CASSVDRGFSYEQYF. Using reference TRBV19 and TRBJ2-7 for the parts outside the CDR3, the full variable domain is DGGITQSPKYLFRKEGQNVTLSCEQNLNHDAMYWYRQDPGQGLRLIYYSQIVNDFQKGDIAEGYSVSREKKESFPLTVTSAQKNPTAFYLCASSVDRGFSYEQYFGPGTRLTVT.

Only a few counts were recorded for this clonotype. In DNA form, the CDR3 reads TGTGCCAGCAGTTCCACAGGCTCATTCTACGAGCAGTACTTC. Translated, it gives CASSSTGSFYEQYF. V is TRBV6-5 and J is TRBJ2-7, with a possible D match to TRBD1 (5 bases). The CDR3 extends over 14 amino acids. V dropped 4 bases and J dropped 3 bases, with 13 bases sitting between them. Germline assignment: CDR1 MNHEY and CDR2 SVGAGI.

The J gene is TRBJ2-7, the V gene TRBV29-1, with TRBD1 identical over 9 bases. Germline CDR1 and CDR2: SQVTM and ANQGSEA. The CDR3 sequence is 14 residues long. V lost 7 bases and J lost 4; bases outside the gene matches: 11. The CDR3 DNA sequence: TGCAGCGCTATCATCGGGACAGGGAGATACGAGCAGTACTTC. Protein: CSAIIGTGRYEQYF.

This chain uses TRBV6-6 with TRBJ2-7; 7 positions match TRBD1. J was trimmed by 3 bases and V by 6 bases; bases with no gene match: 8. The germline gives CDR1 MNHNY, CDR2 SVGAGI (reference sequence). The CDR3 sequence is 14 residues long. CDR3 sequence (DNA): TGTGCCAGCAGCGAGACAGGGAGTGTCTACGAGCAGTACTTC. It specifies CASSETGSVYEQYF.

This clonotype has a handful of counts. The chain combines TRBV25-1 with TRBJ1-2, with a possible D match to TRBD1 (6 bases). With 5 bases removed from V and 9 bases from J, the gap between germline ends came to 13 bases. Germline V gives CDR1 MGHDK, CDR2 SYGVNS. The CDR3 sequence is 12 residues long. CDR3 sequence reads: CASSLLQGSYTF. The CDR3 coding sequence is TGTGCCAGCAGTTTACTACAGGGTAGCTACACCTTC.

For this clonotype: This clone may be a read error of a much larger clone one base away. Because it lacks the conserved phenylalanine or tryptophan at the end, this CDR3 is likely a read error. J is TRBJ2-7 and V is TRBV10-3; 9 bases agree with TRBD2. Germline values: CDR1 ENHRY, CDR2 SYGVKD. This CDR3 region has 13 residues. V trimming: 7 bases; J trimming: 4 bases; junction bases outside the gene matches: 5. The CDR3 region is CAITSGDSYEQYL. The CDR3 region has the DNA TGTGCCATCACTAGCGGGGACAGTTACGAGCAGTACCTC.

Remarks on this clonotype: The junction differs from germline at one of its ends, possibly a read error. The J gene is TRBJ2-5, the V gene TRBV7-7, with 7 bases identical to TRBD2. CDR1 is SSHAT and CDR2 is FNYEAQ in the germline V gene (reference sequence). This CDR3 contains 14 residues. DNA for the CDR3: TGTGCCAGCAGCTTAGGGGGAGGGGAAGATACCCAGTACTTC. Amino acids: CASSLGGGEDTQYF.

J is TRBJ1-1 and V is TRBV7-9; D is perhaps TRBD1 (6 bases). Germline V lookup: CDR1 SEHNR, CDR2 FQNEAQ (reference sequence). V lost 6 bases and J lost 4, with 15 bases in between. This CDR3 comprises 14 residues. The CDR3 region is CASSLAGAVTEAFF. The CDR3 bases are TGTGCCAGCAGTCTAGCGGGGGCGGTCACTGAAGCTTTCTTT. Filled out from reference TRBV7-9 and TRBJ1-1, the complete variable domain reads DTGVSQNPRHKITKRGQNVTFRCDPISEHNRLYWYRQTLGQGPEFLTYFQNEAQLEKSRLLSDRFSAERPKGSFSTLEIQRTEQGDSAMYLCASSLAGAVTEAFFGQGTRLTVV.

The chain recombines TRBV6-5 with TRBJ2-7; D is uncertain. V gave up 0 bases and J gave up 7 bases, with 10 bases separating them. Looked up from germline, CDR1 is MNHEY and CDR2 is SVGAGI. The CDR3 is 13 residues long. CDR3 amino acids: CASSYSISVEQYF. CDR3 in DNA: TGTGCCAGCAGTTACTCGATATCGGTTGAGCAGTACTTC.